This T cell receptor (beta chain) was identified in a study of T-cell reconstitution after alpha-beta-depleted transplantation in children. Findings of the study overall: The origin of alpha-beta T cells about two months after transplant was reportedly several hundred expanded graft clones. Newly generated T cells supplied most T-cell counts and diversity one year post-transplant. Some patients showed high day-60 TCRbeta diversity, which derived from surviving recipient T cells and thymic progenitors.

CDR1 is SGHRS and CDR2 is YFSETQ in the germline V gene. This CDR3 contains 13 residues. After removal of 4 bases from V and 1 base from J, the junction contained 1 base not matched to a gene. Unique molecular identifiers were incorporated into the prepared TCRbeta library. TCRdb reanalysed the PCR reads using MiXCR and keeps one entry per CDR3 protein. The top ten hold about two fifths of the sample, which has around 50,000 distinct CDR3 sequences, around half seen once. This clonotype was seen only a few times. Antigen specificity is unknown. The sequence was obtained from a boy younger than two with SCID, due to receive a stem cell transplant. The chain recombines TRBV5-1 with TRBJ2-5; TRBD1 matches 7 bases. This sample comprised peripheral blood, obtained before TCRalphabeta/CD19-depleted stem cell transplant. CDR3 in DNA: TGCGCCAGCAGCCACAGGGGCCAAGAGACCCAGTACTTC. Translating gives CASSHRGQETQYF.